This T cell receptor (beta chain) was identified in a study of Ad26.COV2.S vaccination and SARS-CoV-2 variants. As for this clone: Its specificity is not known.

General study points: An underestimation of total T cell responses may have resulted from the TCR breadth and depth analyses. Reportedly, after vaccination the spike-specific CD8+ and CD4+ T cell responses displayed substantial breadth. The study found higher spike-specific TCR breadth in vaccine than placebo recipients.

Indicated treatment: about 20 received Ad26.COV2.S at low or high dose, single or two shots; 5 received placebo; per-sample allocation not given. Specimen acquisition occurred on day 63 following the initial vaccine or placebo injection. The table came from immunoSEQ multiplex PCR; TCRdb's copy has only in-frame clones and leaves some out. The repertoire includes 500,000 or so clones, around 85% of them detected once, and 13% sits in the top ten. This material consisted of peripheral blood, taken in a trial of Ad26.COV2.S vaccine versus placebo. This receptor was obtained from a person between 18 and 65 years old who received the Ad26.COV2.S COVID-19 vaccine or a placebo.

The CDR3 sequence is CASSYTRGLETQYF. CDR3 bases: TGTGCCAGCAGTTACACGAGGGGGTTGGAGACCCAGTACTTC. The V and J genes are TRBV6-2 or TRBV6-3 and TRBJ2-5; D might be TRBD1 (6 bases). V lost 2 bases to trimming and J lost 5 bases, with 12 bases between them. The CDR3 runs to 14 residues. Per germline, CDR1 MNHEY and CDR2 SVGEGT.